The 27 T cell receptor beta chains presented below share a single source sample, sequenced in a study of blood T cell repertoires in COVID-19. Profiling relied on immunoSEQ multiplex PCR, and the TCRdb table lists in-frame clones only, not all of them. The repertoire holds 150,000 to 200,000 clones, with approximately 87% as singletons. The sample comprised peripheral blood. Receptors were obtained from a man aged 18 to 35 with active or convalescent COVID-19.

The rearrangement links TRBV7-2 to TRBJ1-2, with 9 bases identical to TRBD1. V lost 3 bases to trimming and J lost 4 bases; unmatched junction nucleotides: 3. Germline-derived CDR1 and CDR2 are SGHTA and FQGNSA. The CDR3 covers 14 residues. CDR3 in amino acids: CASSFGTGTYGYTF. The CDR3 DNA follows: TGTGCCAGCAGCTTTGGGACAGGGACCTATGGCTACACCTTC.

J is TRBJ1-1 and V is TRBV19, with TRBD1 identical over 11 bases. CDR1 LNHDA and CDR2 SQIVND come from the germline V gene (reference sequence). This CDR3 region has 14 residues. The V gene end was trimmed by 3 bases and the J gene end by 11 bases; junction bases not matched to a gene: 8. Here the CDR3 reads CASSIEGQGAPAFF. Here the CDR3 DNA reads TGTGCCAGTAGTATTGAAGGACAGGGGGCCCCGGCTTTCTTT.

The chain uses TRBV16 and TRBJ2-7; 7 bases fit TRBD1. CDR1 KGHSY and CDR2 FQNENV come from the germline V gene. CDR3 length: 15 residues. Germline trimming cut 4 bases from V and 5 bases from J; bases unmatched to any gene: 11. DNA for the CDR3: TGTGCCAGCAGCCGTTCTGGCAGGGGGAGCCACGAGCAGTACTTC. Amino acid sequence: CASSRSGRGSHEQYF.

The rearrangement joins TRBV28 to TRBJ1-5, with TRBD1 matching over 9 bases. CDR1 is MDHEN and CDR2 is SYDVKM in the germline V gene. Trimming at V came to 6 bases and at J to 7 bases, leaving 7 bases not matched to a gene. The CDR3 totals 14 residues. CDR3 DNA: TGTGCCAGCAGAGGGACAGGGAGAGGACAGCCCCAGCATTTT. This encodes CASRGTGRGQPQHF.

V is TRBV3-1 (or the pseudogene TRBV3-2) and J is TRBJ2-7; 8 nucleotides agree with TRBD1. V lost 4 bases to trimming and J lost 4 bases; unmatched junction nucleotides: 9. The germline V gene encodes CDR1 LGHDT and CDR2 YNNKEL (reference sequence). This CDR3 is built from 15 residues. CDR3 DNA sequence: TGTGCCAGCAGCCTCAATCCAGGGGGCGTTTACGAGCAGTACTTC. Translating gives CASSLNPGGVYEQYF.

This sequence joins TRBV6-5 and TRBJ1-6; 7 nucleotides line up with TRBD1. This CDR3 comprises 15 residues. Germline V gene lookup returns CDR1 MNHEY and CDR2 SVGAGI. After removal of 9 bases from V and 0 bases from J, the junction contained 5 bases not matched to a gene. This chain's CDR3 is CASIQGSSYNSPLHF. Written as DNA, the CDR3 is TGTGCCAGTATACAGGGGAGCTCCTATAATTCACCCCTCCACTTT.

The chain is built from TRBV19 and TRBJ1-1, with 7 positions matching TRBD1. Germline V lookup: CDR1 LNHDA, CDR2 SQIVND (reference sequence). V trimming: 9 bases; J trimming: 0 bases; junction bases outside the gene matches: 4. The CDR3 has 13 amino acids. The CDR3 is CASQDRLNTEAFF. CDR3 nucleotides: TGTGCCAGCCAGGACAGGCTGAACACTGAAGCTTTCTTT. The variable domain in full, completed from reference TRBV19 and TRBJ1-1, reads DGGITQSPKYLFRKEGQNVTLSCEQNLNHDAMYWYRQDPGQGLRLIYYSQIVNDFQKGDIAEGYSVSREKKESFPLTVTSAQKNPTAFYLCASQDRLNTEAFFGQGTRLTVV.

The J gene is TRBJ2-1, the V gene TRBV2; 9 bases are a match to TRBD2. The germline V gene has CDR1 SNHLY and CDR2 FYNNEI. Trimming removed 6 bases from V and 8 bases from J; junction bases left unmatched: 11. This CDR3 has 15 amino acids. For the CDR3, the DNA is TGTGCCAGCAGCGGACTAGCGCTATCGAGCGATGAGCAGTTCTTC. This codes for CASSGLALSSDEQFF.

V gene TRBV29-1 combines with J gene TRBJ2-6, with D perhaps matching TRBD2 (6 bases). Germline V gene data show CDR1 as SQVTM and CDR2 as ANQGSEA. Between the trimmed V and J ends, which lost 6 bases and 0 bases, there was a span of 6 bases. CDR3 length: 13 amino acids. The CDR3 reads CSVGSSGANVLTF. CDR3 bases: TGCAGCGTCGGGAGCTCTGGGGCCAACGTCCTGACTTTC.

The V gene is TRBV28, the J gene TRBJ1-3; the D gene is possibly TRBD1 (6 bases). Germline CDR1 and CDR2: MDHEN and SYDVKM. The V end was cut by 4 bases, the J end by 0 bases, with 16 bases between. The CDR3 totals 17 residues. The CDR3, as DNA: TGTGCCAGCAGTTCATCGGGACACACGAGCTCTGGAAACACCATATATTTT. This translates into CASSSSGHTSSGNTIYF.

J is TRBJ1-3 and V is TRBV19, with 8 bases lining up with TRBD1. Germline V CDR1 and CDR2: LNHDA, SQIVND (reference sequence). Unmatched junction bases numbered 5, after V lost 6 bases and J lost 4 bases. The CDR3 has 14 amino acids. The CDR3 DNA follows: TGTGCCAGTAGCGACCGGGACAGGGGAAACACCATATATTTT. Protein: CASSDRDRGNTIYF.

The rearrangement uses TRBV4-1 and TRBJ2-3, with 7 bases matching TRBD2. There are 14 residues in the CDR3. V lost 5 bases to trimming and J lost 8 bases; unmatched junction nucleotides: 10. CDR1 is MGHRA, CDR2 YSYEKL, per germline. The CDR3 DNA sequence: TGCGCCAGCAGCACTGGACTAGATAATCCTACGCAGTATTTT. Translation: CASSTGLDNPTQYF.

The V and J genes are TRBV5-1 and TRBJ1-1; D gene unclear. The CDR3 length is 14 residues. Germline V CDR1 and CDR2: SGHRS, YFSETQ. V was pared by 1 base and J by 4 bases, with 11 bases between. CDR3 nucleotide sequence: TGCGCCAGCAGCTTGTGGAGTCTTGGCACTGAAGCTTTCTTT. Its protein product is CASSLWSLGTEAFF.

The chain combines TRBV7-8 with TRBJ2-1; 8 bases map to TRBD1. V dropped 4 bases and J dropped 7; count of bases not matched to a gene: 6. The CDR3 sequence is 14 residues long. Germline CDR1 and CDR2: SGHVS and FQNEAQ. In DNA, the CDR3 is TGTGCCAGCAGCTATCGGACAGGGTCAAATGAGCAGTTCTTC. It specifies CASSYRTGSNEQFF.

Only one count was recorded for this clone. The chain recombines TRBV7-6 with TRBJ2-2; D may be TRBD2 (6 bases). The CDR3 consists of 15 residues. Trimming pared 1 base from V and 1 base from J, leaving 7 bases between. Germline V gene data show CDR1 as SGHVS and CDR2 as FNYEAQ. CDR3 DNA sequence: TGTGCCAGCAGCTTAGGGGGGGAGAACACCGGGGAGCTGTTTTTT. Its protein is CASSLGGENTGELFF.

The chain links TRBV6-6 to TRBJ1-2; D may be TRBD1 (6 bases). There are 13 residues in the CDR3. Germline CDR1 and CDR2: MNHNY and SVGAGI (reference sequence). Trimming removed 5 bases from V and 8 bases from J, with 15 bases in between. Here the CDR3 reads CASSPKQGRGYTF. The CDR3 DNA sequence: TGTGCCAGCAGTCCGAAACAGGGACGCGGCTACACCTTC.

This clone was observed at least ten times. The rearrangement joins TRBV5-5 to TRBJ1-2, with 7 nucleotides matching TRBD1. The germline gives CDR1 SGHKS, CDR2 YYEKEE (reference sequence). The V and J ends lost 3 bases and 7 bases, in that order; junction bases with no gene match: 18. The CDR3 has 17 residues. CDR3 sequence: CASSSDDRVAFSAGYTF. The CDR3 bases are TGTGCCAGCAGCTCGGACGACAGGGTAGCTTTCTCAGCTGGCTACACCTTC. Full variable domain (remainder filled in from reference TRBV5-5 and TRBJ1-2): DAGVTQSPTHLIKTRGQQVTLRCSPISGHKSVSWYQQVLGQGPQFIFQYYEKEERGRGNFPDRFSARQFPNYSSELNVNALLLGDSALYLCASSSDDRVAFSAGYTFGSGTRLTVV.

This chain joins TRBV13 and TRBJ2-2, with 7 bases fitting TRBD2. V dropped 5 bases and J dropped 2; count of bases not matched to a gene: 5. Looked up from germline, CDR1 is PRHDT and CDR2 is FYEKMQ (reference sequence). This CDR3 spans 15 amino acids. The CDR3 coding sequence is TGTGCCAGCAGCCTACGGGGGGAAAACACCGGGGAGCTGTTTTTT. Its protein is CASSLRGENTGELFF.

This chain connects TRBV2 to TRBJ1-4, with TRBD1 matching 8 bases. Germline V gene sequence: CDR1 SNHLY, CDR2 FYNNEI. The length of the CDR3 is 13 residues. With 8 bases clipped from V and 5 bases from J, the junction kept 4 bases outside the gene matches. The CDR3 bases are TGTGCCAGCGTCACAGGGGGGAATGAAAAACTGTTTTTT. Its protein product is CASVTGGNEKLFF. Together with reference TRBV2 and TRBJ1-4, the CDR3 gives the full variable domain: EPEVTQTPSHQVTQMGQEVILRCVPISNHLYFYWYRQILGQKVEFLVSFYNNEISEKSEIFDDQFSVERPDGSNFTLKIRSTKLEDSAMYFCASVTGGNEKLFFGSGTQLSVL.

The CDR3: CASSYSTGTEAFF. The CDR3 bases are TGTGCCAGCAGTTACTCGACGGGCACTGAAGCTTTCTTT. The V call is TRBV6-6, the J call TRBJ1-1; D call uncertain. The CDR3 is made up of 13 amino acids. V lost 0 bases and J 4 bases, leaving 6 bases between the germline ends. From germline, CDR1 is MNHNY and CDR2 SVGAGI (reference sequence).

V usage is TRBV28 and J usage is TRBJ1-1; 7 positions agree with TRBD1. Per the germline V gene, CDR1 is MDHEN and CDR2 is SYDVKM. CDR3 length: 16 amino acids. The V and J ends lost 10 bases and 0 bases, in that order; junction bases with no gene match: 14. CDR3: CAIWTGRGVLNTEAFF. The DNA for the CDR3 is TGTGCCATCTGGACAGGACGCGGGGTATTGAACACTGAAGCTTTCTTT.

CDR3 residues: CASTGPNTDTQYF. CDR3 sequence (DNA): TGTGCCAGTACTGGGCCCAACACAGATACGCAGTATTTT. The rearrangement joins TRBV19 to TRBJ2-3; no clear D gene. Germline V CDR1 and CDR2: LNHDA, SQIVND (reference sequence). This CDR3 contains 13 residues. With 7 bases removed from V and 2 bases from J, the gap between germline ends came to 10 bases.

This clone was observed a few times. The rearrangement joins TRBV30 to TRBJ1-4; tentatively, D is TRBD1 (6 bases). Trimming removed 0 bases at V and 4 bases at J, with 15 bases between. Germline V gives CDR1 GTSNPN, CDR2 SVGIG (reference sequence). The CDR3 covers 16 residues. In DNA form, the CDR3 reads TGTGCCTGGAGTGTACTGGGGGACATAAGTAATGAAAAACTGTTTTTT. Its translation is CAWSVLGDISNEKLFF.

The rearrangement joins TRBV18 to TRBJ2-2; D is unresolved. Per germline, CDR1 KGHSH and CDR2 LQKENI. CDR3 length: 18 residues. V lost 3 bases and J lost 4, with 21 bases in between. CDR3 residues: CASSPLRSLVVPTGELFF. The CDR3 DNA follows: TGTGCCAGCTCACCGCTGCGAAGCCTAGTGGTCCCCACCGGGGAGCTGTTTTTT.

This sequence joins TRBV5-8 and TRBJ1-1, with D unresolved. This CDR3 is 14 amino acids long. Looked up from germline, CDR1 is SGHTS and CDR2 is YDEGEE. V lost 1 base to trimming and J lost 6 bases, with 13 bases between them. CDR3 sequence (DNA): TGTGCCAGCAGCTTGCACCCAGAACGGGCTGAAGCTTTCTTT. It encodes CASSLHPERAEAFF.

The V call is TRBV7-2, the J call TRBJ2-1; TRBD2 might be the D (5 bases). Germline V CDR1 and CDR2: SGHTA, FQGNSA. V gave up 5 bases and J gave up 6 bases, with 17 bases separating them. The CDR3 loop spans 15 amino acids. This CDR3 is CASSLTRTSSNEQFF. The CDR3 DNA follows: TGTGCCAGCAGCCTGACACGAACTAGTAGCAATGAGCAGTTCTTC. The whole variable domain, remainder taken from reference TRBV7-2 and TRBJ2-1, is GAGVSQSPSNKVTEKGKDVELRCDPISGHTALYWYRQSLGQGLEFLIYFQGNSAPDKSGLPSDRFSAERTGGSVSTLTIQRTQQEDSAVYLCASSLTRTSSNEQFFGPGTRLTVL.

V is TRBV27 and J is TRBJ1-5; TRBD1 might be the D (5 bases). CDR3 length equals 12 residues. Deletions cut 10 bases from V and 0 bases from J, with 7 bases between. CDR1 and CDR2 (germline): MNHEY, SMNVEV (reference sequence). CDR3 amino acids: CATGGSNQPQHF. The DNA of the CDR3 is TGTGCCACCGGGGGTAGCAATCAGCCCCAGCATTTT.